These T cell receptor beta chains were read from a single sample in a study of T cell responses to AZD1222 COVID-19 vaccine. Clones were sequenced by immunoSEQ multiplex PCR, and TCRdb holds only the in-frame ones, with some missing. This table has about 170,000 clones, 70% to 90% appearing once. The sequencing used peripheral blood, collected 28 days after the second dose of the MenACWY control vaccine. Receptor source: an adult who received the MenACWY meningococcal vaccine as a control. The CDR3 runs from the conserved cysteine through the conserved F or W. D genes are given only for firm matches. Clone size is stated in some rows and not others, as once, few, many or a class when expanded.

TRBV10-3	TRBJ1-5	few	.	TGTGCCATCAGCGAACAGGGCAGTCAGCCCCAGCATTTT	CAISEQGSQPQHF
TRBV11-3	TRBJ2-3	.	TRBD2	TGTGCCAGCAGCTCTTGGACTAGCGGGGAAGCAGATACGCAGTATTTT	CASSSWTSGEADTQYF
TRBV7-2	TRBJ2-1	.	.	TGTGCCAGCAGCCCGACGGTCAATGAGCAGTTCTTC	CASSPTVNEQFF
TRBV9	TRBJ1-4	.	.	TGTGCCAGCAGCGGCGCAACTAATGAAAAACTGTTTTTT	CASSGATNEKLFF
TRBV5-8	TRBJ2-1	once	.	TGTGCCAGCAGCTTGGGTGCGGCCTACAATGAGCAGTTCTTC	CASSLGAAYNEQFF
TRBV28	TRBJ1-4	.	TRBD1	TGTGCCAGCAGCCAACAGGGGGCATATGAAAAACTGTTTTTT	CASSQQGAYEKLFF
TRBV24-1	TRBJ2-3	.	TRBD2	TGTGCCACCAGTGATAGGGGAAGCGGGACGAAGAGGGATACGCAGTATTTT	CATSDRGSGTKRDTQYF
TRBV5-4	TRBJ1-5	.	.	TGTGCCAGCAGCTTTCAGGGTAAAGGTCAGCCCCAGCATTTT	CASSFQGKGQPQHF
TRBV30	TRBJ1-1	.	.	TGTGCCTGGACTAAGGACAGAAGGGCTGAAGCTTTCTTT	CAWTKDRRAEAFF
TRBV6-2/TRBV6-3	TRBJ1-6	.	.	TGTGCCAGCAGCCCCGGACAGAGGGATTCACCCCTCCACTTT	CASSPGQRDSPLHF
TRBV5-6	TRBJ1-5	.	TRBD1	TGTGCCAGCAGCTTGCGGGACAGGAGTGGACCCCAGCATTTT	CASSLRDRSGPQHF
TRBV28	TRBJ2-2	.	.	TGTGCCAGCAAGAGTAGGGTTTCGAACACCGGGGAGCTGTTTTTT	CASKSRVSNTGELFF
TRBV6-5	TRBJ2-7	once	.	TGTGCCAGCAGGAGGAGGGAGGAGGGCGAGCAGTACTTC	CASRRREEGEQYF
TRBV19	TRBJ1-5	few	.	TGTGCCAGTACCATGCAGGGGTTGGGACAGCCCCAGCATTTT	CASTMQGLGQPQHF
TRBV2	TRBJ1-6	.	.	TGTGCCAGCAGACCAGGGGATTCACCCCTCCACTTT	CASRPGDSPLHF
TRBV11-2	TRBJ2-1	.	.	TGTGCCAGCAGCTTAGCGACACCTTACAATGAGCAGTTCTTC	CASSLATPYNEQFF
TRBV2	TRBJ1-1	.	.	TGTGCCAGCAGTGCCACTACTGAAGCTTTCTTT	CASSATTEAFF
TRBV3-1/TRBV3-2	TRBJ1-4	.	TRBD1	TGTGCCAGCAGTCGCAAGACAGGGGAAGGGGAAAAACTGTTTTTT	CASSRKTGEGEKLFF
TRBV7-3	TRBJ2-5	once	.	TGTGCCAGCAGCCCTACTCGGGACGGCGGTCAAGAGACCCAGTACTTC	CASSPTRDGGQETQYF
TRBV3-1/TRBV3-2	TRBJ1-2	few	TRBD1	TGTGCCAGCAGCCAAGTTTTAGGGACAGGGGGAAGCTACACCTTC	CASSQVLGTGGSYTF
TRBV11-1	TRBJ1-5	.	.	TGTGCCAGCAGCTTATATGGCAATCAGCCCCAGCATTTT	CASSLYGNQPQHF
TRBV25-1	TRBJ1-6	.	TRBD1	TGTGCCAGCAGTGAAGACAGGGGGCAGGATTCACCCCTCCACTTT	CASSEDRGQDSPLHF
TRBV4-3	TRBJ1-2	.	.	TGCGCCAGCAGCCAAGAAGCGTACGGCTACACCTTC	CASSQEAYGYTF
TRBV5-1	TRBJ2-7	.	.	TGCGCCAGCAGCTTCGACAGCTACGAGCAGTACTTC	CASSFDSYEQYF
TRBV5-1	TRBJ2-5	.	.	TGCGCCAGCTCGGCATCCCGGGAAGAGACCCAGTACTTC	CASSASREETQYF
TRBV7-9	TRBJ2-7	.	.	TGTGCCAGCAGCCCGACAGGGACTCTTTACGAGCAGTACTTC	CASSPTGTLYEQYF
TRBV10-3	TRBJ1-3	.	.	TGTGCCATCAGTGAGGGGACACCGACTTACTCTGGAAACACCATATATTTT	CAISEGTPTYSGNTIYF
TRBV2	TRBJ2-4	.	.	TGTGCCAGCAGTGATCCAGGGAGGGCCAAAAACATTCAGTACTTC	CASSDPGRAKNIQYF
TRBV10-3	TRBJ1-1	.	.	TGTGCCATCAGTGAGGCCCGACAAGGAGGGAACACTGAAGCTTTCTTT	CAISEARQGGNTEAFF
TRBV3-1/TRBV3-2	TRBJ2-1	.	.	TGTGCCAGCAGCCAAGGGGGCAGCCTGGTCAATGAGCAGTTCTTC	CASSQGGSLVNEQFF
TRBV12-3/TRBV12-4	TRBJ1-2	.	.	TGTGCCAGCCCTTTTGACACCTTC	CASPFDTF
TRBV28	TRBJ1-1	few	.	TGTGCCAGCAGGAGGCCTGGGCGAGGTTTCACTGAAGCTTTCTTT	CASRRPGRGFTEAFF
TRBV28	TRBJ1-2	few	.	TGTGCCACCAAGGGGCAGCTAAACTATGGCTACACCTTC	CATKGQLNYGYTF
TRBV30	TRBJ1-3	.	.	TGTGCCTGGGTGGAGGGAAACACCATATATTTT	CAWVEGNTIYF
TRBV28	TRBJ2-7	.	TRBD2	TGTGCCAGCAGTCCTCGGACTAGCGGCTACGAGCAGTACTTC	CASSPRTSGYEQYF
TRBV9	TRBJ2-3	.	TRBD2	TGTGCCAGCACCCCGGGACTAAGCACAGATACGCAGTATTTT	CASTPGLSTDTQYF
TRBV7-2	TRBJ1-2	.	.	TGTGCCCTCTCAGGGCAGGGAGACTATGGCTACACCTTC	CALSGQGDYGYTF
TRBV20-1	TRBJ2-3	.	.	TGCAGTGTTTCCTTCACAGATACGCAGTGTTTT	CSVSFTDTQCF
TRBV20-1	TRBJ1-2	.	.	TGCAGTGCTATTGATAGGGCGTATGGCTACACCTTC	CSAIDRAYGYTF
TRBV28	TRBJ2-1	.	TRBD2	TGTGCCAGCAGTTTGGGGTCTAGCGGGAGCCATGAGCAGTTCTTC	CASSLGSSGSHEQFF
TRBV7-2	TRBJ1-2	.	.	TGTGCCAGCAGCTCCTGGCAGAAAAGACCTGCGACTGGCTACACCTTC	CASSSWQKRPATGYTF
TRBV11-2	TRBJ2-1	.	TRBD1	TGTGCCAGCAGCCCCCGGGTGACAGGGAATGAGCAGTTCTTC	CASSPRVTGNEQFF
TRBV11-2	TRBJ2-7	.	.	TGTGCCAGCAGCTCCCAGGGGACCCGCTACGAGCAGTACTTC	CASSSQGTRYEQYF
TRBV12-3/TRBV12-4	TRBJ1-2	once	.	TGTGCCAGCAGTTTAAATACGAACTATGGCTACACCTTC	CASSLNTNYGYTF
TRBV12-5	TRBJ2-1	.	.	TGTGCTAGTGGTCTAGATTACAATGAGCAGTTCTTC	CASGLDYNEQFF
TRBV14	TRBJ1-4	.	.	TGTGCCAGCAGCCCCGGGGTCAATGAAAAACTGTTTTTT	CASSPGVNEKLFF
TRBV29-1	TRBJ1-1	once	.	TGCAGCGTTGAAGATGGGGGGTTTGAAGCTTTCTTT	CSVEDGGFEAFF
TRBV3-1/TRBV3-2	TRBJ2-5	once	.	TGTGCCAGCAGCCTTTGGCTTGCGGGACCGACAGAGACCCAGTACTTC	CASSLWLAGPTETQYF
TRBV7-9	TRBJ2-7	.	TRBD1	TGTGCCAGCAGCTTGGCTCGTGGGACAGCCGACTACGAGCAGTACTTC	CASSLARGTADYEQYF
TRBV9	TRBJ2-7	.	TRBD2	TGTGCCAGCAGCTCAAAGAGCGGGGGGGTGCAGTACTTC	CASSSKSGGVQYF
TRBV27	TRBJ2-1	.	.	TGTGCCAGCAGTTTATGGTCCCCAAGCTCCTACAATGAGCAGTTCTTC	CASSLWSPSSYNEQFF
TRBV28	TRBJ2-5	.	TRBD2	TGTGCCAGCAGTGCAGCAGAGGAGCGGGATCAAGAGACCCAGTACTTC	CASSAAEERDQETQYF
TRBV7-8	TRBJ2-5	once	.	TGTGCCAGCAGCGAGCAAGAGACCCAGTACTTC	CASSEQETQYF
TRBV28	TRBJ1-2	.	.	TGTGCCAGCAGTTATCCCCCTGATGCGAGGGACTATGGCTACACCTTC	CASSYPPDARDYGYTF
TRBV3-1/TRBV3-2	TRBJ1-5	.	.	TGTGCCAGCAGCCAGCAGGGTGTATTTCAGCCCCAGCATTTT	CASSQQGVFQPQHF